This is a list of T cell receptor beta chains from one sample in a study of cytomegalovirus exposure and HLA in healthy donors. Data came from immunoSEQ multiplex PCR; TCRdb stores just in-frame clones and leaves some out. The sample records about 110,000 clones, approximately 89% being singletons. Sequencing was carried out using PBMCs. The receptors here all came from a woman between 18 and 29 years old in good health and CMV-seronegative. The CDR3 runs from the conserved cysteine through the conserved F or W. Fields, in order: clone size, D gene, V gene, J gene, CDR3 protein, CDR3 DNA. The D gene is left open where the match is weak. Size values are once, few and many counts, or a class for expanded clones, and some rows have none.

.	TRBD2	TRBV11-2	TRBJ2-2	CASSLFSGANTGELFF	TGTGCCAGCAGCTTATTCAGCGGGGCGAACACCGGGGAGCTGTTTTTT
.	TRBD1	TRBV30	TRBJ1-5	CACATGMVGNQPQHF	TGTGCCTGCGCGACAGGGATGGTTGGCAATCAGCCCCAGCATTTT
.	.	TRBV7-2	TRBJ1-4	CASSLFTEKLFF	TGTGCCAGCAGCTTATTTACAGAAAAACTGTTTTTT
.	.	TRBV19	TRBJ2-7	CASSIGRYYEQYF	TGTGCCAGTAGTATAGGTCGGTACTACGAGCAGTACTTC
.	.	TRBV28	TRBJ1-5	CASSLGGSNQPQHF	TGTGCCAGCAGTTTAGGAGGTAGCAATCAGCCCCAGCATTTT
.	.	TRBV28	TRBJ1-2	CASSSHSPTGRFYGYTF	TGTGCCAGCAGTTCTCACAGCCCGACAGGACGATTCTATGGCTACACCTTC
.	.	TRBV28	TRBJ1-2	CASSESDYGYTF	TGTGCCAGCAGTGAGAGTGACTATGGCTACACCTTC
.	.	TRBV5-1	TRBJ2-3	CASSTGSTDTQYF	TGCGCCAGCAGCACGGGAAGCACAGATACGCAGTATTTT
.	TRBD1	TRBV30	TRBJ2-6	CAWSVLRQGASGANVLTF	TGTGCCTGGAGTGTACTTCGGCAGGGGGCGAGTGGGGCCAACGTCCTGACTTTC
few	TRBD1	TRBV7-8	TRBJ2-7	CASSPRQGPYEQYF	TGTGCCAGCAGCCCACGACAGGGGCCCTACGAGCAGTACTTC
.	.	TRBV4-3	TRBJ2-2	CASSQPGEVTGELFF	TGCGCCAGCAGCCAACCGGGAGAGGTCACCGGGGAGCTGTTTTTT
.	.	TRBV18	TRBJ2-2	CASSPVSAGELFF	TGTGCCAGCTCACCAGTCTCGGCCGGGGAGCTGTTTTTT
.	.	TRBV5-1	TRBJ2-2	CASSFIGELFF	TGCGCCAGCAGCTTTATCGGGGAGCTGTTTTTT
.	TRBD1	TRBV6-1	TRBJ1-5	CASSDQGADQPQHF	TGTGCCAGCAGTGATCAGGGGGCCGATCAGCCCCAGCATTTT
.	.	TRBV7-9	TRBJ2-7	CASSLGLSSYEQYF	TGTGCCAGCAGCTTAGGTCTAAGCTCCTACGAGCAGTACTTC
.	TRBD2	TRBV5-1	TRBJ2-1	CASSFGTLAGGIGNEQFF	TGCGCCAGCAGCTTTGGCACACTAGCGGGGGGGATTGGTAATGAGCAGTTCTTC
.	.	TRBV4-3	TRBJ1-4	CASSHDSQGATNEKLFF	TGCGCCAGCAGCCATGATTCACAGGGCGCAACTAATGAAAAACTGTTTTTT
many	TRBD2	TRBV6-4	TRBJ2-3	CASSAGTSGNTQYF	TGTGCCAGCAGTGCCGGGACTAGCGGGAACACGCAGTATTTT
.	.	TRBV6-1	TRBJ1-4	CASIIEGDTREKLFF	TGTGCCAGCATTATCGAGGGAGACACCCGTGAAAAACTGTTTTTT
.	.	TRBV4-2	TRBJ2-7	CASSQGGDSAEQYF	TGTGCCAGCAGCCAAGGAGGAGATAGCGCCGAGCAGTACTTC
.	TRBD2	TRBV4-2	TRBJ2-3	CASSHPAGGGIDTQYF	TGTGCCAGCAGCCATCCCGCGGGAGGGGGGATCGATACGCAGTATTTT
.	.	TRBV4-3	TRBJ1-2	CASSQGQESYGYTF	TGCGCCAGCAGCCAAGGACAGGAGAGCTATGGCTACACCTTC
.	TRBD1	TRBV19	TRBJ1-1	CASSIGGGPTEAFF	TGTGCCAGTAGTATTGGAGGGGGCCCCACTGAAGCTTTCTTT
.	TRBD1	TRBV4-2	TRBJ2-7	CASSQAGTGGYEQYF	TGTGCCAGCAGCCAAGCCGGGACAGGGGGCTACGAGCAGTACTTC
.	TRBD1	TRBV6-5	TRBJ2-7	CASSWDRDREQYF	TGTGCCAGCAGTTGGGACAGGGATCGCGAGCAGTACTTC
.	.	TRBV9	TRBJ2-7	CASSETSQGSSYEQYF	TGTGCCAGCAGCGAGACCTCACAGGGTAGCTCCTACGAGCAGTACTTC
.	.	TRBV28	TRBJ2-7	CASSPTGFLRYEQYF	TGTGCCAGCAGTCCCACAGGCTTCTTGAGGTACGAGCAGTACTTC
.	.	TRBV6-5	TRBJ1-1	CASRFGGEAFF	TGTGCCAGCAGATTCGGGGGTGAAGCTTTCTTT
.	TRBD1	TRBV2	TRBJ2-2	CASSSGTGGYTGELFF	TGTGCCAGCAGTTCCGGGACAGGGGGATACACCGGGGAGCTGTTTTTT
.	TRBD1	TRBV5-1	TRBJ2-5	CASSLGLDREETQYF	TGCGCCAGCAGCTTGGGCTTGGACAGGGAAGAGACCCAGTACTTC
.	TRBD1	TRBV4-1	TRBJ1-3	CASSQAGDRGLSGNTIYF	TGCGCCAGCAGCCAAGCTGGAGACAGGGGGCTCTCTGGAAACACCATATATTTT
.	TRBD1	TRBV5-6	TRBJ1-4	CASSLRQGGLGGEKLFF	TGTGCCAGCAGCCTAAGACAGGGGGGCCTTGGAGGAGAAAAACTGTTTTTT
.	.	TRBV29-1	TRBJ2-7	CSAGIPGYEQYF	TGCAGCGCAGGAATCCCTGGGTACGAGCAGTACTTC
.	TRBD1	TRBV9	TRBJ2-5	CASSVGQGIPQETQYF	TGTGCCAGCAGCGTAGGACAGGGAATACCTCAAGAGACCCAGTACTTC
.	.	TRBV5-4	TRBJ1-3	CASSVQGNTIYF	TGTGCCAGCAGCGTACAGGGTAACACCATATATTTT
.	TRBD1	TRBV4-1	TRBJ1-2	CASSQSPPRDRGPNSYGYTF	TGCGCCAGCAGCCAAAGCCCCCCCCGGGACAGGGGGCCGAACAGCTATGGCTACACCTTC
.	.	TRBV27	TRBJ1-2	CASSASGGGNGYTF	TGTGCCAGCAGCGCGTCTGGGGGCGGAAATGGCTACACCTTC